The 27 T cell receptor beta chains below were found in one sample sequenced in a study of blood T cell repertoires in COVID-19. The assay was immunoSEQ multiplex PCR, and TCRdb's table has in-frame clones only and misses some. The profile shows about 150,000 clones, over 60% of them singletons. Sequences were obtained from peripheral blood. The receptor source for this set is a man aged 50-60 years with acute or convalescent COVID-19.

This sequence joins TRBV25-1 and TRBJ2-2; possible D gene TRBD2, 6 bases. The CDR3 loop spans 14 amino acids. Trimming removed 4 bases at V and 4 bases at J, with 10 bases between. The V gene's germline CDR1 is MGHDK and CDR2 SYGVNS. Here the CDR3 reads CASSGRGGTGELFF. The CDR3 DNA sequence: TGTGCCAGCAGTGGGAGGGGTGGCACCGGGGAGCTGTTTTTT.

The table lists this clone with a count of one. The rearrangement links TRBV19 to TRBJ2-3; 12 bases agree with TRBD1. The trim removed 6 bases at V and 7 bases at J, leaving 8 bases unmatched. The germline V gene has CDR1 LNHDA and CDR2 SQIVND (reference sequence). This CDR3 is 15 amino acids long. The CDR3 protein is CASSPRDRGRYTQYF. CDR3 bases: TGTGCCAGTAGCCCCCGGGACAGGGGGCGATATACGCAGTATTTT.

This clone was found a few times. This chain connects TRBV4-2 to TRBJ2-2; D gene ambiguous. V was clipped by 0 bases and J by 4 bases, with 12 bases between them. CDR1 is LGHNA and CDR2 is YNFKEQ in the germline V gene. This CDR3 region has 16 residues. In nucleotides, the CDR3 is TGTGCCAGCAGCCAAGATCTGCTAGTAGGCACCGGGGAGCTGTTTTTT. It is translated as CASSQDLLVGTGELFF.

The chain uses TRBV6-1 and TRBJ1-1; D may be TRBD1 (5 bases). V was clipped by 2 bases and J by 3 bases, with 10 bases between them. The CDR3 spans 14 residues. The germline CDR1 and CDR2 sequences are MNHNS and SASEGT. CDR3 nucleotide sequence: TGTGCCAGCAGTGAACAGCGGGGGTACACTGAAGCTTTCTTT. It codes for CASSEQRGYTEAFF.

This chain links TRBV9 with TRBJ1-1, with D possibly matching TRBD1 (6 bases). V lost 6 bases and J lost 5, with 14 bases in between. Germline values: CDR1 SGDLS, CDR2 YYNGEE. This CDR3 has 13 amino acids. CDR3 sequence: CASTPRGETEAFF. The CDR3 DNA follows: TGTGCCAGCACCCCCAGGGGTGAAACTGAAGCTTTCTTT.

The V call is TRBV27, the J call TRBJ1-5; no reliable D call. Germline-derived CDR1 and CDR2 are MNHEY and SMNVEV (reference sequence). This CDR3 region has 13 residues. Between the trimmed V and J ends, which lost 5 bases and 5 bases, there was a span of 10 bases. As DNA, the CDR3 is TGTGCCAGCAGTCTGGCGCGGGATCAGCCCCAGCATTTT. Its translation is CASSLARDQPQHF.

The V call is TRBV2, the J call TRBJ2-1; 9 nucleotides match TRBD2. The trim removed 4 bases at V and 7 bases at J, leaving 8 bases unmatched. The CDR3 loop spans 15 amino acids. From germline, CDR1 is SNHLY and CDR2 FYNNEI. The DNA of the CDR3 is TGTGCCAGCAGTGCCAGCGGGGGGCCAGGTAATGAGCAGTTCTTC. Amino acid sequence: CASSASGGPGNEQFF.

The chain has TRBV4-1 and TRBJ2-5; 12 nucleotides agree with TRBD2. Germline-derived CDR1 and CDR2 are MGHRA and YSYEKL. CDR3 length: 17 residues. The V gene end was trimmed by 0 bases and the J gene end by 2 bases; junction bases not matched to a gene: 4. CDR3 in amino acids: CASSQELAGGVQETQYF. The DNA of the CDR3 is TGCGCCAGCAGCCAAGAGCTAGCGGGGGGGGTACAAGAGACCCAGTACTTC.

Comment on this clone: Other nucleotide sequences in the sample specify the same CDR3. The chain has TRBV19 and TRBJ2-2; 8 nucleotides match TRBD1. CDR1 LNHDA and CDR2 SQIVND come from the germline V gene (reference sequence). This CDR3 is built from 13 residues. The junction had 1 base not matched to a gene; V was cut back by 6 bases and J by 4 bases. CDR3 DNA sequence: TGTGCCAGTAGGACAGGGGCCACCGGGGAGCTGTTTTTT. This sequence encodes CASRTGATGELFF.

This sequence joins TRBV7-3 and TRBJ2-1; TRBD2 is a possible D gene (6 bases). Trimming removed 5 bases at V and 1 base at J, with 15 bases between. The CDR3 sequence is 16 residues long. Germline CDR1 SGHTA, CDR2 FQGTGA. The CDR3 loop reads CASSPGGAGSYNEQFF. As DNA, the CDR3 is TGTGCCAGCAGCCCAGGAGGGGCAGGGTCCTACAATGAGCAGTTCTTC.

The J gene is TRBJ2-2, the V gene TRBV6-4, with TRBD2 as a possible D gene (6 bases). Germline loops: CDR1 MRHNA, CDR2 SNTAGT. Between the trimmed V and J ends, which lost 2 bases and 8 bases, there was a span of 9 bases. The CDR3 contains 13 residues. The CDR3 here is CASSDQRAGELFF. The CDR3 bases are TGTGCCAGCAGTGACCAGCGGGCGGGGGAGCTGTTTTTT.

J is TRBJ2-3 and V is TRBV24-1; D not resolved. From germline, CDR1 is KGHDR and CDR2 SFDVKD. V was pared by 5 bases and J by 0 bases, with 8 bases between. This CDR3 region has 14 residues. The CDR3 region is CATSGSTSTDTQYF. Here the CDR3 DNA reads TGTGCCACCAGTGGGAGTACTAGCACAGATACGCAGTATTTT.

This clone was seen a single time. The gene calls are TRBV3-1 (or the pseudogene TRBV3-2) and TRBJ2-7; tentatively, D is TRBD1 (6 bases). Trimming removed 2 bases from V and 4 bases from J, with 15 bases in between. The germline V gene encodes CDR1 LGHDT and CDR2 YNNKEL (reference sequence). The CDR3 loop spans 15 amino acids. The CDR3 sequence: CASSQTPQGSYEQYF. CDR3 in DNA: TGTGCCAGCAGCCAAACGCCACAGGGCTCGTACGAGCAGTACTTC.

CDR3 sequence (DNA): TGTGCCAGCAGCCATGGGGACAGTCTCGGGGGCTACACCTTC. The encoded protein is CASSHGDSLGGYTF. V gene TRBV5-5 combines with J gene TRBJ1-2; 7 positions agree with TRBD1. Germline CDR1 reads SGHKS; CDR2 reads YYEKEE (reference sequence). V was pared by 4 bases and J by 8 bases, with 11 bases of the junction left unmatched. The CDR3 is 14 amino acids.

In nucleotides, the CDR3 is TGTGCCAGCCAGGGGCAGAACACCGGGGAGCTGTTTTTT. This gives the protein CASQGQNTGELFF. The chain employs TRBV27 and TRBJ2-2, with a tentative D call TRBD1 (6 bases). The V and J ends lost 8 bases and 1 base respectively, with 8 bases between them. From germline, CDR1 is MNHEY and CDR2 SMNVEV (reference sequence). The CDR3 contains 13 residues.

The table lists this clone with a few counts. CDR3 residues: CASTLGTGANNYGYTF. The CDR3 DNA is TGTGCCAGCACCTTAGGGACAGGGGCCAATAACTATGGCTACACCTTC. The chain is built from TRBV5-5 and TRBJ1-2, with 10 bases fitting TRBD1. Germline CDR1 is SGHKS and CDR2 is YYEKEE (reference sequence). V lost 6 bases, J lost 1 base, and 9 bases stayed unmatched. CDR3 length equals 16 residues.

The rearrangement uses TRBV18 and TRBJ2-1, with D tentatively TRBD1 (5 bases). Trimming took off 4 bases at V and 9 bases at J, with 16 bases between the two ends. The CDR3 spans 14 residues. Germline V gene lookup returns CDR1 KGHSH and CDR2 LQKENI. The CDR3 nucleotides read TGTGCCAGCTCACGGGAAGCAGGGATTTTTGAGCAGTTCTTC. Translation: CASSREAGIFEQFF.

CDR3 region: CASSESMALAGDNEQFF. The CDR3 coding sequence is TGCGCCAGCAGTGAGTCGATGGCACTAGCGGGGGACAATGAGCAGTTCTTC. J is TRBJ2-1 and V is TRBV10-2, with TRBD2 identical over 11 bases. Germline CDR1 reads WSHSY; CDR2 reads SAAADI. The J segment lost 5 bases and the V segment lost 0 bases, leaving 6 bases of the junction unmatched. CDR3 length: 17 residues.

The rearrangement joins TRBV2 to TRBJ1-5; tentative D call: TRBD1 (5 bases). V lost 6 bases and J 4 bases, leaving 16 bases between the germline ends. CDR1 and CDR2 (germline): SNHLY, FYNNEI. This CDR3 is 15 amino acids long. The CDR3 DNA follows: TGTGCCAGCAGCGCGGGGGAGAGGGGTAATCAGCCCCAGCATTTT. Translation: CASSAGERGNQPQHF.

The rearrangement links TRBV6-4 to TRBJ1-2; 8 bases are a match to TRBD1. The ends lost 6 bases at V and 4 bases at J; junction bases unmatched: 10. The CDR3 covers 15 residues. Per the germline V gene, CDR1 is MRHNA and CDR2 is SNTAGT. The CDR3 bases are TGTGCCAGCAGCGATCCTAGGACAGGGAGCTATGGCTACACCTTC. It encodes CASSDPRTGSYGYTF.

The chain links TRBV30 to TRBJ1-4; 10 bases match TRBD1. CDR3 length: 15 amino acids. Germline V CDR1 and CDR2: GTSNPN, SVGIG (reference sequence). V shed 2 bases, J shed 5 bases, and the junction held 5 bases outside the gene matches. CDR3 amino acids: CAWSPRDRGNEKLFF. The CDR3 DNA reads TGTGCCTGGAGTCCCCGGGACAGGGGAAATGAAAAACTGTTTTTT.

This chain connects TRBV5-1 to TRBJ1-1; 9 nucleotides match TRBD1. CDR1 is SGHRS and CDR2 is YFSETQ in the germline V gene. After removal of 6 bases from V and 0 bases from J, the junction contained 9 bases not matched to a gene. The CDR3 loop spans 16 amino acids. CDR3 sequence: CASTPDRGTLNTEAFF. The CDR3 coding sequence is TGCGCCAGCACCCCGGACAGGGGAACTTTGAACACTGAAGCTTTCTTT.

This chain connects TRBV19 to TRBJ2-1, with TRBD2 identical over 12 bases. CDR1 LNHDA and CDR2 SQIVND come from the germline V gene (reference sequence). This CDR3 has 16 residues. V shed 1 base, J shed 3 bases, and the junction held 1 base outside the gene matches. The CDR3 region has the DNA TGTGCCAGTAGTATAGGACTAGCGGGAGACTACAATGAGCAGTTCTTC. This translates into CASSIGLAGDYNEQFF.

This clone has more than one count but fewer than ten. V is TRBV19 and J is TRBJ1-5; D gene unclear. V lost 4 bases, J lost 2 bases, and 12 bases lay in between. CDR3 size: 15 residues. Germline CDR1 reads LNHDA; CDR2 reads SQIVND (reference sequence). CDR3 loop: CASSTTPRGNQPQHF. In DNA form, the CDR3 reads TGTGCCAGTAGTACGACCCCGAGGGGCAATCAGCCCCAGCATTTT.

A single count supports this clone. This sequence joins TRBV5-1 and TRBJ2-5; TRBD2 aligns across 14 bases. There are 16 residues in the CDR3. In germline, CDR1 is SGHRS, CDR2 YFSETQ. Losses at the gene ends were 2 bases for V and 4 bases for J; bases not matched to a gene: 4. The CDR3 DNA follows: TGCGCCAGCAGCTTAGGGACTAGCGGGGGTGGAGAGACCCAGTACTTC. It encodes CASSLGTSGGGETQYF.

Here the CDR3 reads CASSQPDRGGGYTF. CDR3 nucleotide sequence: TGTGCCAGCAGCCAGCCTGACAGGGGTGGGGGCTACACCTTC. This rearrangement joins TRBV3-1 (or the pseudogene TRBV3-2) to TRBJ1-2, with 8 bases aligning to TRBD1. From germline, CDR1 is LGHDT and CDR2 YNNKEL (reference sequence). V was pared by 3 bases and J by 8 bases, with 8 bases of the junction left unmatched. The length of the CDR3 is 14 residues.

The rearrangement joins TRBV27 to TRBJ1-2; D uncertain. The CDR3 length is 14 residues. The germline V gene encodes CDR1 MNHEY and CDR2 SMNVEV (reference sequence). Between the trimmed V and J ends, which lost 2 bases and 2 bases, there was a span of 9 bases. The CDR3 protein is CASSLGHTNYGYTF. The CDR3, as DNA: TGTGCCAGCAGTTTAGGGCACACAAACTATGGCTACACCTTC.